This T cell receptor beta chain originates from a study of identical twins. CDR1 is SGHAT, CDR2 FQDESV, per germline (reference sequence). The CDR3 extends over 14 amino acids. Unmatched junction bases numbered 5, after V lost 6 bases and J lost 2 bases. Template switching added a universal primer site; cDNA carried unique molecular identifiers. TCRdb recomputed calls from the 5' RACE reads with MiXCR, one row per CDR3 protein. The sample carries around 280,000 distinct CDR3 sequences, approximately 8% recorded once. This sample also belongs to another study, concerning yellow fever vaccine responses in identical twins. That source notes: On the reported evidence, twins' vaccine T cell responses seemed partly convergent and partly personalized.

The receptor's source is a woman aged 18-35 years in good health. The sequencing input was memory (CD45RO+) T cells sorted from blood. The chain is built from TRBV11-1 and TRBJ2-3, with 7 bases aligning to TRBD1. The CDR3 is CASSWDSDTDTQYF. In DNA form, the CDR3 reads TGTGCCAGCAGTTGGGACAGCGACACAGATACGCAGTATTTT.